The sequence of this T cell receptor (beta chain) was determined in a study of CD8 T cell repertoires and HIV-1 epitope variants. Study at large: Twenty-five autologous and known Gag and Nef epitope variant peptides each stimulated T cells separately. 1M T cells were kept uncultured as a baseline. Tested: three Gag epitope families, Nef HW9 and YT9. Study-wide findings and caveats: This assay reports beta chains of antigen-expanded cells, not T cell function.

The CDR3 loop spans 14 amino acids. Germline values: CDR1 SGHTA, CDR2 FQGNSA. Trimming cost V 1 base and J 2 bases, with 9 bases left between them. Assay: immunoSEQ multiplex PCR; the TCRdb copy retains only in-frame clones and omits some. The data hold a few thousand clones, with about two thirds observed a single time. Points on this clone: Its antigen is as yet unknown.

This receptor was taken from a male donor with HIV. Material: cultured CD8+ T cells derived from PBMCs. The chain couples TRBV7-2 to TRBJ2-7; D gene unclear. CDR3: CASSLDLRAYEQYF. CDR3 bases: TGTGCCAGCAGCTTAGATCTAAGAGCCTACGAGCAGTACTTC.